This T cell receptor (beta chain) was identified during a study of shared T cell receptors in the human thymus. CDR3 length: 19 residues. Losses at the gene ends were 3 bases for V and 0 bases for J; bases not matched to a gene: 5. Germline V gene sequence: CDR1 SNHLY, CDR2 FYNNEI. Profiling relied on immunoSEQ multiplex PCR, and the TCRdb table lists in-frame clones only, not all of them. Counted here are roughly 660,000 clones, 85% to 90% occurring once; the ten biggest clones make up over 0.008%. The data were also submitted as part of a second study, on human thymus T cells. As that report states: Resections were taken during corrective heart surgery, and the thymus tissue came from these. Related research reported highly overlapping thymic repertoires among unrelated individuals.

This rearrangement joins TRBV2 to TRBJ2-1; the match to TRBD2 covers 16 bases. Sequencing was done on a sample of thymocytes. The receptor's source is a boy younger than two with a congenital heart defect. CDR3 region: CASSEGTSGRAVSYNEQFF. In DNA form, the CDR3 reads TGTGCCAGCAGTGAGGGGACTAGCGGGAGGGCCGTCTCCTACAATGAGCAGTTCTTC.